The sequence of this T cell receptor beta chain was determined in a study of OX40 agonist ivuxolimab in advanced cancers. Some clones are missing from TCRdb's copy, which holds only in-frame ones; the method was immunoSEQ multiplex PCR. The sample holds over 60,000 clones; around 88% are singletons and the top ten take under 1%. As to this clone: Its antigen is unknown.

Study findings and constraints: Antigens targeted by the expanded peripheral T cells were not determined.

This material consisted of CD4+ or CD8+ T cells sorted from blood, taken in a trial of the OX40 agonist ivuxolimab. The clonotype comes from an adult with an advanced solid tumor such as melanoma, head and neck, liver or kidney cancer.

In nucleotides, the CDR3 is TGTGCCAGCAGCTTTGAGGCCACGGGCTACGAGCAGTACTTC. This sequence encodes CASSFEATGYEQYF. The rearrangement joins TRBV5-4 to TRBJ2-7; D remains ambiguous. The germline V and J ends were trimmed by 2 bases and 3 bases, with 12 bases remaining between them. Germline CDR1 is SGHNT and CDR2 is YYREEE (reference sequence). The CDR3 totals 14 residues.